Each of the 30 T cell receptor beta chains below was sequenced from the same sample in a study of radiotherapy plus CTLA-4 blockade in lung cancer. This table comes from immunoSEQ multiplex PCR, and its TCRdb copy is limited to in-frame clones, with some not included. The sample has about 98,000 clones, 75% to 90% seen once. Source: peripheral blood, taken from a patient treated with radiotherapy plus ipilimumab. Source of these receptors: a human donor with non-small cell lung cancer who had a partial response to radiotherapy plus ipilimumab.

This clone was recorded many times. This rearrangement joins TRBV7-8 to TRBJ1-5; TRBD1 is a possible D gene (6 bases). CDR3 length equals 16 residues. V was clipped by 1 base and J by 7 bases, with 17 bases between them. Germline loops: CDR1 SGHVS, CDR2 FQNEAQ. In nucleotides, the CDR3 is TGTGCCAGCAGCTTAGATGTTGCGGCCAGGGGACAGCCCCAGCATTTT. It codes for CASSLDVAARGQPQHF.

This clone was seen once. The sample carries other DNA sequences with the same CDR3. J is TRBJ2-7 and V is TRBV5-1; 8 nucleotides align to TRBD1. From germline, CDR1 is SGHRS and CDR2 YFSETQ. This CDR3 has 14 residues. V lost 4 bases and J lost 4; bases outside the gene matches: 7. CDR3 sequence reads: CASSPGTGLYEQYF. In DNA form, the CDR3 reads TGCGCCAGCAGCCCCGGGACAGGCTTGTACGAGCAGTACTTC.

The genes are TRBV28 and TRBJ2-1; 7 bases align to TRBD2. The CDR3 is made up of 16 amino acids. The germline V gene has CDR1 MDHEN and CDR2 SYDVKM. With V trimmed by 4 bases and J by 0 bases, 6 bases remained unmatched. This chain's CDR3 is CASSSWGGNSYNEQFF. CDR3 coding DNA: TGTGCCAGCAGTTCCTGGGGGGGAAACTCCTACAATGAGCAGTTCTTC.

This clone showed up just once. This chain uses TRBV21-1 with TRBJ1-1; TRBD1 was called by the table and not checked on the DNA. TRBV21-1 is a documented pseudogene. The CDR3 sequence is 18 residues long. CDR3 region: CASSKVRTGAREGTEAFF. The CDR3 nucleotides are TGTGCCAGCAGCAAAGTAAGGACAGGGGCGCGTGAGGGAACTGAAGCTTTCTTT.

J is TRBJ2-5 and V is TRBV18, with 12 nucleotides matching TRBD2. Germline CDR1 KGHSH, CDR2 LQKENI. J lost 6 bases, V lost 0 bases, and 14 bases had no gene match. CDR3 length: 19 residues. The CDR3 loop reads CASSPPGLAGGPGGKTQYF. DNA of the CDR3: TGTGCCAGCTCACCACCAGGCCTAGCGGGAGGGCCAGGTGGGAAGACCCAGTACTTC. Based on the CDR3 plus reference TRBV18 and TRBJ2-5, the full variable domain is NAGVMQNPRHLVRRRGQEARLRCSPMKGHSHVYWYRQLPEEGLKFMVYLQKENIIDESGMPKERFSAEFPKEGPSILRIQQVVRGDSAAYFCASSPPGLAGGPGGKTQYFGPGTRLLVL.

The rearrangement links TRBV6-1 to TRBJ2-3; TRBD2 might be the D (8 bases). The germline CDR1 and CDR2 sequences are MNHNS and SASEGT. The CDR3 totals 13 residues. V was pared by 6 bases and J by 9 bases, with 16 bases between. The CDR3 DNA reads TGTGCCAGCAGAGGGGGCCCGGGGGGGACGCAGTATTTT. This translates into CASRGGPGGTQYF.

In DNA, the CDR3 is TGTGCCAGCAGTGCCATGACAGGGTTTTTCACTGAAGCTTTCTTT. This encodes CASSAMTGFFTEAFF. The chain combines TRBV28 with TRBJ1-1; 7 bases are shared with TRBD1. Looked up from germline, CDR1 is MDHEN and CDR2 is SYDVKM. V shed 5 bases and J 4 bases; nucleotides not matched to a gene: 10. The CDR3 covers 15 residues.

The V call is TRBV7-2, the J call TRBJ2-5; 8 bases are shared with TRBD2. CDR1 SGHTA and CDR2 FQGNSA come from the germline V gene. The CDR3 contains 16 residues. Trimming cost V 4 bases and J 7 bases; bases outside gene matches: 14. CDR3 region: CASSSLPSGHSGTQYF. DNA for the CDR3: TGTGCCAGCAGCTCTCTCCCTAGCGGGCATTCCGGGACCCAGTACTTC. The complete variable domain, with remaining parts taken from reference TRBV7-2 and TRBJ2-5, reads GAGVSQSPSNKVTEKGKDVELRCDPISGHTALYWYRQSLGQGLEFLIYFQGNSAPDKSGLPSDRFSAERTGGSVSTLTIQRTQQEDSAVYLCASSSLPSGHSGTQYFGPGTRLLVL.

In this sample, this clone turned up once. This chain joins TRBV29-1 and TRBJ2-7; 10 nucleotides line up with TRBD1. V lost 7 bases, J lost 2 bases, and 5 bases stayed unmatched. CDR3 length equals 13 residues. Germline CDR1 SQVTM, CDR2 ANQGSEA. CDR3 coding DNA: TGCAGCGCCGGACAGGGGGGCCCCTACGAGCAGTACTTC. As protein: CSAGQGGPYEQYF.

J is TRBJ2-6 and V is TRBV7-3; the D is unclear. Germline V gives CDR1 SGHTA, CDR2 FQGTGA. This CDR3 has 14 residues. The ends were cut back, 5 bases at V and 0 bases at J, with 5 bases in the middle. This chain's CDR3 is CASSASSGANVLTF. DNA for the CDR3: TGTGCCAGCAGCGCTAGCTCTGGGGCCAACGTCCTGACTTTC.

The V gene is TRBV5-1, the J gene TRBJ2-4; D is perhaps TRBD2 (6 bases). Germline V gene lookup returns CDR1 SGHRS and CDR2 YFSETQ. V was cut by 0 bases and J by 2 bases, with 12 bases left in between. The CDR3 sequence is 16 residues long. CDR3 sequence (DNA): TGCGCCAGCAGCTTGGTCCCGGGAGTAACCAAAAACATTCAGTACTTC. This encodes CASSLVPGVTKNIQYF.

The chain is built from TRBV6-1 and TRBJ2-3, with 12 positions matching TRBD1. The CDR3 covers 17 residues. Losses at the gene ends were 4 bases for V and 4 bases for J; bases not matched to a gene: 9. CDR1 and CDR2 (germline): MNHNS, SASEGT. CDR3: CASSGKGTGGAADTQYF. The CDR3 region has the DNA TGTGCCAGCAGTGGAAAAGGGACAGGGGGCGCCGCAGATACGCAGTATTTT.

The gene calls are TRBV5-1 and TRBJ2-7; TRBD2 matches 7 bases. The J segment lost 1 base and the V segment lost 6 bases, leaving 4 bases of the junction unmatched. This CDR3 is 13 amino acids long. The germline V gene encodes CDR1 SGHRS and CDR2 YFSETQ. The DNA for the CDR3 is TGCGCCAGCAAGACCGGGGGGTCCTACGAGCAGTACTTC. Its protein is CASKTGGSYEQYF.

The sample holds a few counts of this clone. The chain is built from TRBV30 and TRBJ1-1; D may be TRBD1 (5 bases). This CDR3 comprises 14 residues. V dropped 0 bases and J dropped 1 base, with 9 bases sitting between them. The germline V gene encodes CDR1 GTSNPN and CDR2 SVGIG (reference sequence). The CDR3 spells CAWSVFRGNTEAFF. CDR3 in DNA: TGTGCCTGGAGTGTATTTAGGGGGAACACTGAAGCTTTCTTT. The full variable domain, in which reference TRBV30 and TRBJ1-1 provide the parts outside the CDR3, is SQTIHQWPATLVQPVGSPLSLECTVEGTSNPNLYWYRQAAGRGLQLLFYSVGIGQISSEVPQNLSASRPQDRQFILSSKKLLLSDSGFYLCAWSVFRGNTEAFFGQGTRLTVV.

This sequence joins TRBV4-1 and TRBJ1-2; 9 bases are a match to TRBD1. The germline V gene has CDR1 MGHRA and CDR2 YSYEKL. The CDR3 covers 16 residues. V dropped 8 bases and J dropped 2; count of bases not matched to a gene: 12. The CDR3 region is CASENFHGQGNYGYTF. The DNA of the CDR3 is TGCGCCAGCGAAAATTTTCACGGACAGGGGAACTATGGCTACACCTTC.

The J gene is TRBJ1-1, the V gene TRBV6-1; possibly TRBD1 for D (5 bases). Germline V gene data show CDR1 as MNHNS and CDR2 as SASEGT. Trimming removed 3 bases from V and 6 bases from J, with 17 bases in between. This CDR3 is built from 15 residues. The CDR3 DNA follows: TGTGCCAGCAGTGAGGGGAGGGGTGAAGTCTCTGAAGCTTTCTTT. Its protein is CASSEGRGEVSEAFF.

This clone appeared a few times. V is TRBV29-1 and J is TRBJ2-3; TRBD2 matches 7 bases. Germline CDR1 reads SQVTM; CDR2 reads ANQGSEA. V shed 7 bases, J shed 8 bases, and the junction held 6 bases outside the gene matches. This CDR3 contains 11 residues. In DNA form, the CDR3 reads TGCAGCGAGGGGTGGGGGGGTACGCAGTATTTT. This translates into CSEGWGGTQYF.

With respect to this clone: One junction end does not reproduce the germline sequence, and a read error may be involved. The chain joins TRBV2 to TRBJ2-2; 7 bases match TRBD2. In germline, CDR1 is SNHLY, CDR2 FYNNEI. The CDR3 is 13 residues long. The CDR3 nucleotides are TGTGCCGGCAGTGCGGGAGACACCGGGGAGCTGTTTTTT. It encodes CAGSAGDTGELFF.

The V call is TRBV6-1, the J call TRBJ2-1; TRBD1 agrees at 10 bases. The CDR3 runs 15 residues. The V segment lost 4 bases and the J segment 5 bases; nucleotides outside the gene matches: 5. Germline assignment: CDR1 MNHNS and CDR2 SASEGT. The CDR3 bases are TGTGCCAGCAGTGCCCGGGACAGGGGACACAATGAGCAGTTCTTC. Protein product: CASSARDRGHNEQFF.

V gene TRBV30 combines with J gene TRBJ1-3; D unresolved. The CDR3 contains 13 residues. The V end lost 8 bases, the J end lost 0 bases, and 11 bases lay between the germline ends. The germline V gene has CDR1 GTSNPN and CDR2 SVGIG (reference sequence). The CDR3 bases are TGTGCCCTACCTGGGCTCTCTGGAAACACCATATATTTT. As protein: CALPGLSGNTIYF.

This chain joins TRBV7-9 and TRBJ2-3; D is possibly TRBD2 (5 bases). The CDR3 has 15 residues. Germline-derived CDR1 and CDR2 are SEHNR and FQNEAQ (reference sequence). V shed 2 bases and J shed 0 bases, with 9 bases lying between them. The CDR3 bases are TGTGCCAGCAGCTTACTAGGCGGGAGCACAGATACGCAGTATTTT. Protein sequence: CASSLLGGSTDTQYF.

This rearrangement joins TRBV27 to TRBJ2-1; a weak D match, TRBD1 (5 bases). The V gene lost 6 bases and the J gene lost 8 bases, with 11 bases spanning the gap. The CDR3 is 12 amino acids. The germline V gene encodes CDR1 MNHEY and CDR2 SMNVEV (reference sequence). The CDR3 DNA sequence: TGTGCCAGCAGCACTCAGGGATATGAGCAGTTCTTC. This gives the protein CASSTQGYEQFF.

The chain employs TRBV7-3 and TRBJ2-3; 8 nucleotides line up with TRBD2. This CDR3 spans 15 amino acids. The V segment lost 0 bases and the J segment 7 bases; nucleotides outside the gene matches: 6. Germline CDR1 SGHTA, CDR2 FQGTGA. CDR3 DNA: TGTGCCAGCAGCTTAACTAGCGGGGAACTTAATACGCAGTATTTT. Its translation is CASSLTSGELNTQYF.

V gene TRBV10-1 combines with J gene TRBJ2-4; D is ambiguous. Germline CDR1 reads WNHNN; CDR2 reads SYGVQD (reference sequence). V dropped 4 bases and J dropped 3 bases, with 4 bases sitting between them. The CDR3 is made up of 12 amino acids. CDR3 coding DNA: TGCGCCAGCAGTGGAGACAAAAACATTCAGTACTTC. It is translated as CASSGDKNIQYF.

V is TRBV5-1 and J is TRBJ1-2; D gene uncertain. This CDR3 region has 13 residues. Per germline, CDR1 SGHRS and CDR2 YFSETQ. Between the trimmed V and J ends, which lost 4 bases and 6 bases, there was a span of 13 bases. In nucleotides, the CDR3 is TGCGCCAGCAGCCCGCCCAGCGCGGATGGCTACACCTTC. Translation: CASSPPSADGYTF. The full variable domain, rest sourced from reference TRBV5-1 and TRBJ1-2, is KAGVTQTPRYLIKTRGQQVTLSCSPISGHRSVSWYQQTPGQGLQFLFEYFSETQRNKGNFPGRFSGRQFSNSRSEMNVSTLELGDSALYLCASSPPSADGYTFGSGTRLTVV.

This chain joins TRBV11-1 and TRBJ2-2, with 16 nucleotides matching TRBD2. The CDR3 covers 17 residues. J gave up 7 bases and V 4 bases, and 6 bases lay outside the gene matches. From germline, CDR1 is SGHAT and CDR2 FQDESV (reference sequence). The CDR3 coding sequence is TGTGCCAGCAGCTCGGGACTAGCGGGAGGGGGGGACGGGGAGCTGTTTTTT. It translates to CASSSGLAGGGDGELFF. Full variable domain (rest looked up from reference TRBV11-1 and TRBJ2-2): EAEVAQSPRYKITEKSQAVAFWCDPISGHATLYWYRQILGQGPELLVQFQDESVVDDSQLPKDRFSAERLKGVDSTLKIQPAELGDSAMYLCASSSGLAGGGDGELFFGEGSRLTVL.

The rearrangement joins TRBV6-1 to TRBJ1-2; 7 bases agree with TRBD1. After removal of 6 bases from V and 8 bases from J, the junction contained 6 bases not matched to a gene. The CDR3 is 12 residues long. CDR1 is MNHNS and CDR2 is SASEGT in the germline V gene. CDR3 sequence reads: CASRRQGGGYTF. CDR3 DNA sequence: TGTGCCAGCAGGCGACAGGGCGGCGGCTACACCTTC.

The rearrangement uses TRBV28 and TRBJ2-2, with a tentative D call TRBD1 (5 bases). V lost 6 bases and J 2 bases, leaving 13 bases between the germline ends. The CDR3 is 15 residues long. The germline V gene has CDR1 MDHEN and CDR2 SYDVKM. CDR3 nucleotides: TGTGCCAGCAGCCGCGGCGACAGTAACACCGGGGAGCTGTTTTTT. Translated: CASSRGDSNTGELFF.

The chain combines TRBV5-4 with TRBJ1-1; D unresolved. V lost 4 bases and J lost 0, with 10 bases in between. Germline values: CDR1 SGHNT, CDR2 YYREEE (reference sequence). The CDR3 extends over 14 amino acids. The CDR3 DNA sequence: TGTGCCAGCAGCAGCCTTAAGATGAACACTGAAGCTTTCTTT. Translation: CASSSLKMNTEAFF.

CDR3 in DNA: TGTGCCAGTAGTATCAGGGGAACTGGAAACACCATATATTTT. Translation: CASSIRGTGNTIYF. The rearrangement joins TRBV19 to TRBJ1-3; possible D gene TRBD1, 6 bases. Germline assignment: CDR1 LNHDA and CDR2 SQIVND (reference sequence). This CDR3 is built from 14 residues. Trimming left V 3 bases short and J 2 bases short, with 8 bases between.